This T cell receptor beta chain was recovered during a study of shared clonotypes between healthy human individuals (dated by TCRdb to 2019 to 2021). Regarding the research as a whole: The cohort comprised a couple of women and a few men aged 18 to 49 years. For each donor, three plates each were used for CD4 naive and CD4 memory, two plates were used for CD8 naive, and one plate was used for CD8 memory. Libraries were prepared and TCR repertoires were sequenced by different laboratories using diverse techniques, in order to increase sequencing depth and limit assay-specific biases. Between about 0.85 and 9.5 billion PBMCs per donor were obtained by leukapheresis. To estimate repertoire size and how much clonotypes are shared between individuals, the study performed deep sequencing of blood TCR repertoires from a few healthy adults.

Overall results and qualifications from the work: Across a few donors, around 5% of naive CD4, 3% to 4% of naive CD8, under 2.5% of memory CD4, and approximately 0.4% of memory CD8 clonotypes were shared. Because the study included only a small number of donors, the genetic and exposure-history diversity represented was limited. Pairwise subsampling led to the expectation that sequencing depth would affect the degree of clonotype sharing among donors. Compared with non-shared clonotypes, the clonotypes found in all four sorted-subset donors had higher generation probabilities. Estimated clonotype richness was generally larger for naive than for memory subsets. Sampling was restricted to blood, and TCR repertoires in tissues likely differ from the TCR repertoires found in blood. Even with the large sequencing depth, rarefaction of the sorted-subset datasets indicated that sequencing was incomplete.

Using the deep immunoSEQ assay, multiplex PCR amplified TCR CDR3 regions from genomic DNA. Extracted genomic DNA from each cell subset was distributed evenly across all wells of several immunoSEQ 96-well plates, and each plate was treated as a replicate. For sorted subsets, roughly 200 ng of genomic DNA, equivalent to about 30,000 T cell genomes, went into each replicate PCR. The purified libraries were quantified using a Qubit 3.0 fluorometer, sized with a Bioanalyzer 2100, and then quantified again using the KAPA Library Quantification kit. A separate single-read 150-cycle Illumina NextSeq 550 flow cell was used to sequence each immunoSEQ 96-well plate. On the authors' methods: Because the immunoSEQ output included only junctional sequences and no quality scores, the filtering could not be the same as the filtering used for full-length reads. Sequences were annotated with PyIR, a Python wrapper for IgBLAST v1.9, using IMGT germline references to assign V/J genes and CDR3. Reads were filtered out if the reads had weak V/J assignments (E-value above 1e-6), no CDR3, stop codons, out-of-frame junctions, or ambiguous translated residues. V3J clonotypes were defined as sequences sharing the same inferred V gene, J gene, and CDR3 amino acid sequence. Percentage overlap between repertoires was calculated by dividing the number of shared unique clonotypes by the size of the smaller repertoire. Richness of each repertoire was evaluated using RTK rarefaction, the Chao1 estimator, and Recon v2.1 estimates of unobserved clonotypes. For all TCRbeta clonotypes obtained by the gDNA method from a few donors, generation probabilities were computed with OLGA. The source is immuneACCESS, and TCRdb retained only in-frame sequences with V and J called. Part of the clones is not carried over; for the studies checked, unresolved V genes explain less than half of this, and the remainder is unexplained. V, J and clone size are taken as reported in that table, and D and trimming were inferred from the DNA itself. In this sample the table shows around 700,000 clones, about 90% of which occur a single time. The ten top clones hold approximately 24% of the sample.

CD8 naive samples were CD45RO-negative cells positively selected for CCR7, giving a CD45RA+CCR7+ population that excluded TemRA cells. Healthy HIV-negative adults with no recently reported acute infections or vaccinations were included as donors. Only Caucasian adults living in Nashville, Tennessee, USA were represented among the donors. After blood collection by leukapheresis, PBMCs were isolated using Ficoll-Histopaque density gradient centrifugation and then cryopreserved in the vapor phase of liquid nitrogen. Analytical flow cytometry was used to check the purity and quantity of every magnetically sorted T cell population. From each sorted fraction, genomic DNA was isolated and quantified by UV absorbance on a Nanodrop 2000c. In regard to this clone: The antigen it recognizes is unknown. Base qualities are not recorded, but no much larger clone differs from it by a single base.

The sample comprised naive CD8+ T cells sorted from blood. Read against the paper, the sample's cell subset or site label means: CD45RA+CCR7+. This clonotype was obtained from a young man in good health.

The sequenced DNA is TGTGCCAGCAGTGAATCAATCGGACAGGGGTTCAATGAGCAGTTCTTC. It translates to CASSESIGQGFNEQFF. The chain employs TRBV2 and TRBJ2-1, with 9 bases aligning to TRBD1. The germline V gene supplies CDR1 SNHLY and CDR2 FYNNEI. Clipping removes 2 bases from V and 6 bases from J, with 8 as the unmatched junction base count. The CDR3 has 16 amino acids, counting the end cysteine and phenylalanine. The entry retains the CDR3 DNA only, 48 bases that are in frame from base 1.